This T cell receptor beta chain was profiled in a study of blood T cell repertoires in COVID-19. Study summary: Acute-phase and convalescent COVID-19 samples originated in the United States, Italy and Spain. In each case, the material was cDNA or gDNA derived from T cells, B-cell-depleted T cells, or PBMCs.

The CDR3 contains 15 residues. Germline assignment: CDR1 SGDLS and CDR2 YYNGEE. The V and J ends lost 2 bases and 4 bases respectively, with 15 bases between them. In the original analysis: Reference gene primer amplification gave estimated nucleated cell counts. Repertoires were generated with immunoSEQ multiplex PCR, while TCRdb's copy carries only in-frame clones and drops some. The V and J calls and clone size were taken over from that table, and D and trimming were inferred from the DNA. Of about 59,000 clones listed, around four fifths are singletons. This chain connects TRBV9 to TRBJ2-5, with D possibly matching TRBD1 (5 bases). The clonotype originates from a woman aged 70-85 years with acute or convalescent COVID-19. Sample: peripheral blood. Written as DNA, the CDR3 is TGTGCCAGCAGCGTGGGGCCTGCTGTACTAGAGACCCAGTACTTC. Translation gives CASSVGPAVLETQYF.